This record looks at one TCR beta chain sequence and its context. It was by 5' RACE with UMI labels that the TRB cDNA libraries were prepared. TCRdb re-analyzed the 5' RACE reads; it lists each CDR3 protein once, without DNA. This specimen shows tens of thousands of distinct CDR3 sequences; the ten leading clones hold roughly 1.1%. These data belong to a study of CXCR3-negative and CXCR3-positive naive CD8 T cells. The V gene's germline CDR1 is KGHSH and CDR2 LQKENI. CDR3 size: 13 residues. V usage is TRBV18 and J usage is TRBJ2-3. Sequenced material: naive CXCR3- CD8+ T cells from blood. The subset: CD45RO-CCR7+CD27+CD95- naive CD8+ T cells lacking CXCR3 (TNR3-). The receptor was isolated from a human donor in good health. Some clones in this sample may be carry-over from other donors' samples. The CDR3 is CASSPPLTDTQYF.